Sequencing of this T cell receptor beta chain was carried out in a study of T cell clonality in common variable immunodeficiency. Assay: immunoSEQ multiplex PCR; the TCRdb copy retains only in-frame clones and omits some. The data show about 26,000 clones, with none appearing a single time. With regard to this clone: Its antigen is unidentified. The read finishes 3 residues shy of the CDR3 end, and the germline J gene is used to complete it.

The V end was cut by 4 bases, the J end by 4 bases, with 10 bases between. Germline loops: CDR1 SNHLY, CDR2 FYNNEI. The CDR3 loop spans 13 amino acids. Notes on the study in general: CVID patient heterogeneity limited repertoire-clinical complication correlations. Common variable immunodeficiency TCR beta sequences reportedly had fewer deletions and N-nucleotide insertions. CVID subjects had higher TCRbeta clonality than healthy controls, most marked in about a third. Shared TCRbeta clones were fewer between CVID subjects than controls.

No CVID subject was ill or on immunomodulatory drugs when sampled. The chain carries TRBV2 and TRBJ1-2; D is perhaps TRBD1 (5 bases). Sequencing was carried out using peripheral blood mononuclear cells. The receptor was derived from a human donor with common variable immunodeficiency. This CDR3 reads CASSGAGSYGYTF. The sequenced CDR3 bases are TGTGCCAGCAGTGGGGCAGGGAGCTATGGC.